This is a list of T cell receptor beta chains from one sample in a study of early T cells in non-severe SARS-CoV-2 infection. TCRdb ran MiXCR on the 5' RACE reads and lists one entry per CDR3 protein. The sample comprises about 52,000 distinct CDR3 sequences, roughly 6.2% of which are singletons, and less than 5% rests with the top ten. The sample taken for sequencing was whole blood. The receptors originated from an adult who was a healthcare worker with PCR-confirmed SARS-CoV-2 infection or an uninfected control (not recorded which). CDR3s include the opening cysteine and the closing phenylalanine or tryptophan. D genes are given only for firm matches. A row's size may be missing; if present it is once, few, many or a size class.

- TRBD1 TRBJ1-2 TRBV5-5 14 CASSKMGQGEDYTF
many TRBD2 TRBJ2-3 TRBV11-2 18 CASSLGLAGGRSTDTQYF
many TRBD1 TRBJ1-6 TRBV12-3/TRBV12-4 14 CASTGDRGGSPLHF
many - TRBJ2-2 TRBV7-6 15 CASSSRGGMTRELFF
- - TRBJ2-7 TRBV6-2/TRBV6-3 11 CASSFYFEQYF
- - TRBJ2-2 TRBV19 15 CASSIRRGDTGELFF
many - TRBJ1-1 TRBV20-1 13 CSAHLGGNTEAFF
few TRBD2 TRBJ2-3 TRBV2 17 CASSWSGGAVVRDTQYF
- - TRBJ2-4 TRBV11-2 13 CASSSPAKNIQYF
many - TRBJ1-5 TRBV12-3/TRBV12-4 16 CASRWGQTESNQPQHF
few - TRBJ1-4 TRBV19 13 CAGRSATNEKLFF
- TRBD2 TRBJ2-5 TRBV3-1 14 CASNQRGGGETQYF
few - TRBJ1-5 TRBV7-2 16 CASSPAPTVLNQPQHF
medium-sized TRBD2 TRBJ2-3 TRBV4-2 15 CASSPGTSEADTQYF
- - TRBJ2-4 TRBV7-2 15 CASSLDARSSNIQYF
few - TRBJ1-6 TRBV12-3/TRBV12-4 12 CASRPGISPLHF
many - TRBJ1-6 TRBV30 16 CAWHHRSQTYNSPLHF
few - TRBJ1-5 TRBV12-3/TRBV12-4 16 CASSLSGRGPGEPQHF
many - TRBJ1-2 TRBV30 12 CAWSTGGYGYTF
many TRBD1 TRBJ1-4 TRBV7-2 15 CASRPQGIRDEKLFF
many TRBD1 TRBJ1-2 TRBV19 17 CASSAQSGTGGNYGYTF
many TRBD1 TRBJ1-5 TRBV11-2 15 CASSQGQRGNQPQHF
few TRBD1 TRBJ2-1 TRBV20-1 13 CSVPGQGAYEQFF
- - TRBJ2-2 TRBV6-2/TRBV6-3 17 CASSPSPRNGPTGELFF
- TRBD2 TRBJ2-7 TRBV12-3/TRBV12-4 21 CASSRTRGLATSGGRPYEQYF
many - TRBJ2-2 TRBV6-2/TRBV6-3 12 CASRTYTGELFF
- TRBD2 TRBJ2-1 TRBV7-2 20 CASSAPASGAHSGSYNEQFF
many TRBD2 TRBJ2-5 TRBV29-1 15 CSVDPGGIGQETQYF
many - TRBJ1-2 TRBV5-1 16 CASSLVGRGAGYGYTF
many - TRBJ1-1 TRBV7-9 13 CASSPGLFTEAFF
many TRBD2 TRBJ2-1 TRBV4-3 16 CASSLQTSGSYNEQFF
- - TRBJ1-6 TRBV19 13 CASSIGGPSPLHF
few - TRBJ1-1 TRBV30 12 CAWRASSGLAFF
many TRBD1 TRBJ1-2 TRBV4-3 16 CASSQDLGTGIYGYTF
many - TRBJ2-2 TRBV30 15 CAWRSGRTNIGELFF
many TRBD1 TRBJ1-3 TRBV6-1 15 CASSPGTGGGNTIYF
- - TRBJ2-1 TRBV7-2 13 CASSPQGQREQFF
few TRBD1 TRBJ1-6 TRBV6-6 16 CASKYDPGQSYSPLHF
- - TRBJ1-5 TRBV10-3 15 CAISERSGDNQPQHF
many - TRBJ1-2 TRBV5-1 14 CASSLTYQDYGYTF
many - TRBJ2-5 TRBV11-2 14 CASRPWMGQETQYF
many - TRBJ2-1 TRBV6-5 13 CASKGGSYNEQFF
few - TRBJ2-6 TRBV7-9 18 CASSSGQGPNSGANVLTF
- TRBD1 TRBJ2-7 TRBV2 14 CASCTGTEVYEQYF
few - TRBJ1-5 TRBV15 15 CATSRGSTENQPQHF
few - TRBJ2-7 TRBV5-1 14 CASSLVGTTYEQYF
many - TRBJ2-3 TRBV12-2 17 CARTESPGGPSTDTQYF
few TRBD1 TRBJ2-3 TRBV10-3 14 CAIRRTGNTDTQYF
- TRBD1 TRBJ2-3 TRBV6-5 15 CASPTATGNTDTQYF
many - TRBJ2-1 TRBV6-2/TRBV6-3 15 CASSYGGLPYNEQFF
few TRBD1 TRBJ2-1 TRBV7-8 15 CASSLGQGALDEQFF
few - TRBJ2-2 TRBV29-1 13 CSANRVDTGELFF
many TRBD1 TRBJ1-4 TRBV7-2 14 CASSRDREAEKLFF
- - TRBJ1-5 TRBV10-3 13 CAIRRGLYQPQHF